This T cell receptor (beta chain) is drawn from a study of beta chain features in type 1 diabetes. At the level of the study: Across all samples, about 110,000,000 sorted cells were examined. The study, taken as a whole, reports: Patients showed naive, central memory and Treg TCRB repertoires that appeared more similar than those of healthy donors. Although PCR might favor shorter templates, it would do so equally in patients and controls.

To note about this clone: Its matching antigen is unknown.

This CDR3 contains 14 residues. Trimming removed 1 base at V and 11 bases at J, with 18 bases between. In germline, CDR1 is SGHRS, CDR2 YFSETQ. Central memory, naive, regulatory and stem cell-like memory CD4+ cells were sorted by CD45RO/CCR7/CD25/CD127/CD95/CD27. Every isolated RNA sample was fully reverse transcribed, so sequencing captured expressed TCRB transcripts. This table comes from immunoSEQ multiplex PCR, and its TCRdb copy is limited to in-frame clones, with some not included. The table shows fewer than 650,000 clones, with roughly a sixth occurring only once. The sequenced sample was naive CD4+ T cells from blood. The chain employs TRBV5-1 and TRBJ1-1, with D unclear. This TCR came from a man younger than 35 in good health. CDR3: CASSLSQHKRAAFF. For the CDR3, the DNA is TGCGCCAGCAGCTTGAGTCAACACAAACGGGCCGCTTTCTTT.